A single T cell receptor (beta chain) is shown here with its context. The antigen is unknown. Looked up from germline, CDR1 is SGHTA and CDR2 is FQGTGA. V shed 1 base and J shed 4 bases, with 11 bases lying between them. The CDR3 runs to 15 residues. Reverse transcription used about 0.45 to 1 ug RNA and random hexamers. TCRdb reprocessed the immunoSEQ multiplex PCR reads with MiXCR, giving one entry per CDR3 protein. This sample yields fewer than 250,000 distinct CDR3 sequences, of which 90% to 95% are seen a single time; around 0.1% belongs to the top ten. This record belongs to a study of CD8 T cells in Susac syndrome. Blood CD8+ and CD4+ T cells underwent high-throughput TCR beta sequencing. Study observations and caveats: In its TCR sequencing and HLA analysis, the study acknowledged that the number of individuals was relatively small.

The chain has TRBV7-3 and TRBJ2-1, with a weak D call TRBD1 (5 bases). The source material was CD4+ T cells from PBMCs. The sequence derives from a human donor in good health. The CDR3 protein is CASSLSQGRYNEQFF. The CDR3 DNA reads as TGTGCCAGCAGCTTAAGCCAGGGTCGATACAATGAGCAGTTCTTC. The variable domain in full, with the rest retrieved from reference TRBV7-3 and TRBJ2-1, is GAGVSQTPSNKVTEKGKYVELRCDPISGHTALYWYRQSLGQGPEFLIYFQGTGAADDSGLPNDRFFAVRPEGSVSTLKIQRTERGDSAVYLCASSLSQGRYNEQFFGPGTRLTVL.